One and the same sample provided the 18 T cell receptor beta chains below, sequenced in a study. TCRdb reprocessed the 5' RACE reads with MiXCR, giving one entry per CDR3 protein. The sample contains more than 45,000 distinct CDR3 sequences, about 28% of which appear only once. Sequenced input: tumor-infiltrating memory CD4+ T cells sorted from the breast tumor. As to subset: memory CD4+ T cells, CD4+CD45RO+CD25-. These TCRs come from a female donor with breast cancer.

J is TRBJ1-4 and V is TRBV12-3 or TRBV12-4, with D perhaps TRBD1 (6 bases). The CDR3 is made up of 13 amino acids. V lost 3 bases, J lost 10 bases, and 12 bases lay in between. In nucleotides, the CDR3 is TGTGCCAGCAGTTTCGATCGCAGGGGAAAACTGTTTTTT. Residues: CASSFDRRGKLFF.

Ten or more counts support this clonotype. CDR3 region: CASSQTARTYNSPLHF. The CDR3 DNA is TGTGCCAGCAGTCAGACCGCACGCACCTATAATTCACCCCTCCACTTT. This chain links TRBV6-5 with TRBJ1-6; no clear D gene. CDR1 is MNHEY and CDR2 is SVGAGI in the germline V gene. Trimming pared 5 bases from V and 2 bases from J, leaving 13 bases between. This CDR3 spans 16 amino acids.

The chain joins TRBV18 to TRBJ1-1; D is unresolved. The CDR3 has 13 residues. Germline assignment: CDR1 KGHSH and CDR2 LQKENI. The germline V and J ends were trimmed by 2 bases and 5 bases, with 9 bases remaining between them. CDR3: CASSPKWATEAFF. CDR3 nucleotide sequence: TGTGCCAGCTCACCAAAGTGGGCAACTGAAGCTTTCTTT.

This clonotype was found a few times. This chain connects TRBV28 to TRBJ1-1; a possible D gene is TRBD1 (5 bases). Germline CDR1 is MDHEN and CDR2 is SYDVKM. The CDR3 sequence is 11 residues long. V dropped 5 bases and J dropped 6 bases, with 7 bases sitting between them. The CDR3 nucleotides are TGTGCCAGCAGTCTAGGGGCTGAAGCTTTCTTT. Residues: CASSLGAEAFF.

V usage is TRBV7-8 and J usage is TRBJ2-5; tentatively, D is TRBD1 (5 bases). From germline, CDR1 is SGHVS and CDR2 FQNEAQ. This CDR3 has 15 amino acids. The V end was cut by 5 bases, the J end by 4 bases, with 17 bases between. CDR3 in amino acids: CASSPLPGRRETQYF. The CDR3 DNA reads as TGTGCCAGCAGCCCCCTCCCAGGGCGACGAGAGACCCAGTACTTC.

This clonotype was seen ten or more times. The chain links TRBV20-1 to TRBJ2-4, with D tentatively TRBD1 (5 bases). The CDR3 is 14 amino acids. Per the germline V gene, CDR1 is DFQATT and CDR2 is SNEGSKA (reference sequence). Trimming pared 3 bases from V and 5 bases from J, leaving 14 bases between. The CDR3 sequence: CSASILGVENIQYF. Written as DNA, the CDR3 is TGCAGTGCTAGCATCTTAGGGGTAGAAAACATTCAGTACTTC.

The chain has TRBV7-2 and TRBJ2-7; D is perhaps TRBD1 or TRBD2 (6 bases each). From germline, CDR1 is SGHTA and CDR2 FQGNSA. This CDR3 region has 13 residues. V shed 0 bases and J shed 5 bases, with 8 bases lying between them. The CDR3 protein is CASSLAGGNEQYF. Written as DNA, the CDR3 is TGTGCCAGCAGCTTAGCAGGGGGGAACGAGCAGTACTTC.

The table lists this clonotype with many counts. The chain couples TRBV4-3 to TRBJ2-1; TRBD2 agrees at 11 bases. Germline V gene sequence: CDR1 LGHNA, CDR2 YSLEER. V lost 1 base to trimming and J lost 11 bases; unmatched junction nucleotides: 7. The CDR3 has 15 residues. The DNA of the CDR3 is TGCGCCAGCAGCCAAGGAATGTCTAGCGGGAGGAAGCAGTTCTTC. Translation gives CASSQGMSSGRKQFF.

This clonotype was detected only a few times. The CDR3 sequence: CSAAREEGADYGYTF. CDR3 sequence (DNA): TGCAGTGCCGCTCGGGAGGAGGGAGCTGACTATGGCTACACCTTC. The chain joins TRBV20-1 to TRBJ1-2; D not certain. With 6 bases removed from V and 3 bases from J, the gap between germline ends came to 20 bases. Germline V CDR1 and CDR2: DFQATT, SNEGSKA (reference sequence). This CDR3 contains 15 residues.

This clonotype was observed a handful of times. The V and J genes are TRBV5-1 and TRBJ2-5; no reliable D call. This CDR3 has 14 amino acids. Trimming stripped 0 bases from V and 5 bases from J, with 11 bases between. Germline CDR1 and CDR2: SGHRS and YFSETQ. In DNA form, the CDR3 reads TGCGCCAGCAGCTTGGGCGCCGGTCGGGAGACCCAGTACTTC. Its translation is CASSLGAGRETQYF.

The V and J genes are TRBV6-4 and TRBJ1-1; D might be TRBD1 (5 bases). The V end lost 6 bases, the J end lost 0 bases, and 11 bases lay between the germline ends. Per the germline V gene, CDR1 is MRHNA and CDR2 is SNTAGT. This CDR3 has 14 residues. The CDR3 is CASSPGGVNTEAFF. For the CDR3, the DNA is TGTGCCAGCAGCCCCGGGGGGGTGAACACTGAAGCTTTCTTT.

Here the CDR3 reads CASSLAVDRQETQYF. As DNA, the CDR3 is TGTGCCAGCAGCTTAGCGGTCGACCGACAAGAGACCCAGTACTTC. V usage is TRBV7-6 and J usage is TRBJ2-5, with D unresolved. Trimming took 0 bases from V and 2 from J, leaving 10 bases between them. Germline V CDR1 and CDR2: SGHVS, FNYEAQ. The CDR3 consists of 15 residues. Together with reference TRBV7-6 and TRBJ2-5, the CDR3 gives the full variable domain: GAGVSQSPRYKVTKRGQDVALRCDPISGHVSLYWYRQALGQGPEFLTYFNYEAQQDKSGLPNDRFSAERPEGSISTLTIQRTEQRDSAMYRCASSLAVDRQETQYFGPGTRLLVL.

This clonotype was counted only a few times. The V call is TRBV11-2, the J call TRBJ1-6; D not resolved. The CDR3 runs to 13 residues. With 0 bases removed from V and 6 bases from J, the gap between germline ends came to 3 bases. Germline CDR1 reads SGHAT; CDR2 reads FQNNGV. DNA of the CDR3: TGTGCCAGCAGCTTAGACCGTAATTCACCCCTCCACTTT. It specifies CASSLDRNSPLHF.

A few counts support this clonotype. The chain recombines TRBV29-1 with TRBJ2-3; 9 positions match TRBD2. The CDR3 is 12 residues long. The germline CDR1 and CDR2 sequences are SQVTM and ANQGSEA. V shed 7 bases and J 10 bases; nucleotides not matched to a gene: 9. The CDR3 DNA sequence: TGCAGCGGGGCTTTAGCGGGAGAGGCGCAGTATTTT. Translation: CSGALAGEAQYF.

This clonotype was counted a few times. The CDR3 sequence: CASSDLQIYNSPLHF. The CDR3 DNA is TGCGCCAGCAGTGACTTACAGATTTATAATTCACCCCTCCACTTT. This chain uses TRBV10-2 with TRBJ1-6, with D hard to call. Germline V lookup: CDR1 WSHSY, CDR2 SAAADI. This CDR3 spans 15 amino acids. Deletions cut 3 bases from V and 4 bases from J, with 10 bases between.

This clonotype has just one count. The missing conserved phenylalanine or tryptophan at the end of this CDR3 makes a read error likely. This chain joins TRBV13 and TRBJ2-5, with D perhaps matching TRBD1 or TRBD2 (5 bases each). V was trimmed by 4 bases and J by 5 bases, leaving 11 bases between them. Germline-derived CDR1 and CDR2 are PRHDT and FYEKMQ (reference sequence). The CDR3 contains 13 residues. This CDR3 reads CASSSREGETQYI. Here the CDR3 DNA reads TGTGCCAGCAGCTCCCGTGAGGGGGAGACCCAGTACATC.

This clonotype was recorded a few times. V gene TRBV28 combines with J gene TRBJ1-2; D uncertain. Between the trimmed V and J ends, which lost 6 bases and 3 bases, there was a span of 11 bases. The length of the CDR3 is 13 residues. Germline lookup yields CDR1 MDHEN and CDR2 SYDVKM. The CDR3 protein is CASSLISDYGYTF. The CDR3 DNA reads TGTGCCAGCAGCCTTATAAGTGACTATGGCTACACCTTC.

CDR3: CASSLSGPTGELFF. The DNA for the CDR3 is TGTGCCAGCAGCTTAAGTGGTCCCACCGGGGAGCTGTTTTTT. The chain uses TRBV7-9 and TRBJ2-2, with D unclear. V lost 2 bases and J 4 bases, leaving 8 bases between the germline ends. Per the germline V gene, CDR1 is SEHNR and CDR2 is FQNEAQ (reference sequence). The CDR3 is 14 residues long.